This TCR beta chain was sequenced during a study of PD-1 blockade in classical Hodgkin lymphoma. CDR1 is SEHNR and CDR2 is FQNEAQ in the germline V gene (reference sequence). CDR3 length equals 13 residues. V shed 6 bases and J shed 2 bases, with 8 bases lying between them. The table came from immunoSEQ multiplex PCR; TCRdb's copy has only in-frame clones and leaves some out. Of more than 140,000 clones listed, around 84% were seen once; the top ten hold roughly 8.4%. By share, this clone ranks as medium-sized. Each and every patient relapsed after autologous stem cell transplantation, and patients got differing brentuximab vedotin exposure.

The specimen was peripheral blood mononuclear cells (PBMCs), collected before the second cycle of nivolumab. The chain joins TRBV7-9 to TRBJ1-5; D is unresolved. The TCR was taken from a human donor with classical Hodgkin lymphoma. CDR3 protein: CASRGSGNQPQHF. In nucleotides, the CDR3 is TGTGCCAGCAGGGGTAGCGGCAATCAGCCCCAGCATTTT.